This T cell receptor (beta chain) was obtained from a study of blood T cells in healthy people across ages (dated by TCRdb to the mid-2010s). Notes on the research overall: Template switching captured roughly one uniquely barcoded TCR beta cDNA molecule per two T cells in model experiments. Using deep sequencing normalized with unique cDNA molecular identifiers, the study measured how TCR beta repertoire diversity changes with age. The donors were divided into four age groups: young (average around 16 years), middle-aged (approximately 39), aged (about 56) and long-lived (around 87). To avoid experimental bias, donors of different ages were randomly spread across the sequencing lanes. For two donors (one aged 18 to 30 and one aged 80 or older), the study analyzed two additional independent replicas of 1 million unique cDNA reads from the same blood draw.

Results the study describes overall, beyond this receptor: Since profiling was done on bulk unsorted PBMCs, naive and antigen-experienced compartments could not be conclusively compared. The percentage of naive T cells measured by flow cytometry correlated strongly with observed TCR beta diversity. Estimates of total diversity based on one million sequenced T cells were considered lower bounds and underestimates. The CMV infection status of donors was not known, potentially confounding age-related changes in expanded clonotypes. As age increased, observed TCR beta diversity per million T cells dropped in a roughly linear way, and a significant reduction was already evident by age 40. Compared with the aged group, the long-lived group had more naive CD4+ T cells, fewer expanded clones and increased TCR diversity, suggesting age selection.

Library method: 5' RACE. A second roughly 6 to 12 cycle PCR used a sample-barcoded 5' primer and a J-beta primer mix. A unique molecular identifier was introduced onto each TCR beta cDNA molecule by a template-switch 5' adaptor carrying 12 random nucleotides. Each sample yielded at least 3 million CDR3-containing paired-end reads. First-strand cDNA was synthesized from all RNA with the Mint cDNA synthesis kit, primed by a TRBC-specific oligonucleotide. All cDNA was treated with uracil-DNA glycosylase and then went through a first 18-cycle PCR with the universal primers M1SS and BC2_uni_R. Concerning the study's data processing: For normalization, 1 million high-quality reads were randomly selected from each sample, with every read carrying a distinct molecular identifier. Reads with shared molecular identifiers were discarded instead of being binned into consensus sequences. MiTCR, set to a Q25 quality threshold and the strictest error-elimination algorithm, was used for CDR3 identification, clonotype clustering and error correction. A nonparametric unseen species model with Euler transformation was used to estimate lower-bound total TCR beta diversity. The public reads were reanalyzed by TCRdb: fastp trimming at Q25, MiXCR alignment, in-frame beta chains only. Every entry covers one CDR3 protein and lists the most common genes and DNA from its rows. In this record, the V and J calls reflect TCRdb's handling and not the investigators' own analysis. The sample includes around 1,900,000 distinct CDR3 sequences, with about two fifths observed a single time. The top ten hold under 30% of the sample.

The 39 donors, aged roughly 6 to 90 years, were systemically healthy Caucasian individuals from Russia. Each donor gave 8 to 10 milliliters of peripheral blood, collected into EDTA-treated Vacutainer tubes. Ficoll-Paque density-gradient centrifugation was used to isolate PBMCs, with at least 6 million obtained per sample. Trizol reagent was used to extract total RNA from PBMCs, with at least 5 micrograms per sample. For every donor, flow cytometry on a PBMC aliquot measured the percentage of naive CD45RAhigh/CD27high T cells. As to this clonotype: There is no known antigen for this receptor. Nothing much larger sits one base from this clone, and base qualities are not available.

The junction shows trimming of 2 bases on V and 1 base on J, and the gene matches do not reach 15 bases of it. The CDR3 contains 20 residues, cysteine and phenylalanine counted. Kept here is only the CDR3 DNA, which spans 60 bases and is read in frame from base 1. The germline V gene provides CDR1 SGHAT and CDR2 FQNNGV. This sequence was found in a human donor in good health. The sequence links TRBV11-2 to TRBJ2-4, and 9 junction bases match TRBD2. Sequenced material: blood. DNA sequence: TGTGCCAGCAGCTTAATAGGGATATGGCGGGGGGGCGAGGCCAAAAACATTCAGTACTTC. Its amino acids are CASSLIGIWRGGEAKNIQYF.